Detailed here is one T cell receptor beta chain. No antigen is known for it. At one end the junction does not follow the germline gene, possibly because of a read error. This CDR3 contains 15 residues. Germline V gene data show CDR1 as SGHTA and CDR2 as FQGNSA. The entry originates in a study of post-analysis software for immune sequencing data. Study information: Multiple sclerosis in the patients followed relapsing-remitting, secondary progressive and progressive-relapsing courses. General study findings and limits: Five TRBV segments appeared more often in patients than in controls, and TRBV5-6, TRBV5-1 and TRBV20-1 were among these. F measure grouped same-batch samples tightly together.

Carried by the TCR beta cDNA libraries were unique molecular identifiers. Out of roughly 0.85 to 11 million T cells, about 460,000 cDNA molecules were generated. TCRdb used MiXCR to reprocess the PCR reads, holding one entry per CDR3 protein. Of roughly 800,000 distinct CDR3 sequences listed, less than 35% are singletons. The receptor was isolated from a girl aged 10 to 17 with multiple sclerosis. Sequencing input: blood. The chain carries TRBV7-2 and TRBJ2-4; D not certain. CDR3 sequence reads: CVSTLTPLAKNIQYF. CDR3 nucleotide sequence: TGTGTCAGCACCCTAACTCCCCTAGCCAAAAACATTCAGTACTTC. Complete variable domain (other parts from reference TRBV7-2 and TRBJ2-4): GAGVSQSPSNKVTEKGKDVELRCDPISGHTALYWYRQSLGQGLEFLIYFQGNSAPDKSGLPSDRFSAERTGGSVSTLTIQRTQQEDSAVYLCVSTLTPLAKNIQYFGAGTRLSVL.